This T cell receptor (beta chain) emerged from a study of blood T cell repertoires in COVID-19. Overall study context: The study drew acute and convalescent COVID-19 samples from the United States, Italy and Spain. The cDNA or gDNA used as material had been derived from T cells, B-cell-depleted T cells, or PBMCs.

In the study's own analysis: Reference gene primer amplification gave estimated nucleated cell counts. Some clones are missing from TCRdb's copy, which holds only in-frame ones; the method was immunoSEQ multiplex PCR. That table is the source of V, J and clone size, and D and trimming were worked out from the DNA. There are a few hundred thousand clones in the sample; 85% to 90% occur only once, and 3.7% lies in the top ten. V was trimmed by 8 bases and J by 2 bases, leaving 10 bases between them. The V gene's germline CDR1 is LNHDA and CDR2 SQIVND (reference sequence). The CDR3 length is 13 residues.

Material for sequencing was peripheral blood. This TCR came from a woman between 40 and 55 years old with acute or convalescent COVID-19. J is TRBJ1-3 and V is TRBV19, with no clear D. CDR3 region: CASPGKPGNTIYF. The CDR3 coding sequence is TGTGCCAGTCCGGGGAAGCCTGGAAACACCATATATTTT. Together with reference TRBV19 and TRBJ1-3, the CDR3 gives the full variable domain: DGGITQSPKYLFRKEGQNVTLSCEQNLNHDAMYWYRQDPGQGLRLIYYSQIVNDFQKGDIAEGYSVSREKKESFPLTVTSAQKNPTAFYLCASPGKPGNTIYFGEGSWLTVV.